This T cell receptor (beta chain) stems from a study of T cell responses to AZD1222 COVID-19 vaccine. Only in-frame clones appear in the TCRdb table, and some are missing; sequencing was by immunoSEQ multiplex PCR. The profile covers around 170,000 clones, with 80% to 90% appearing a single time and 11% taken by the ten largest. Germline V lookup: CDR1 MNHEY, CDR2 SVGAGI. The V end lost 5 bases, the J end lost 4 bases, and 12 bases lay between the germline ends. The CDR3 totals 15 residues. The chain couples TRBV6-5 to TRBJ2-6, with a weak D call TRBD2 (5 bases). The source was peripheral blood, collected 28 days after the second AZD1222 dose. The origin of this receptor is an adult who received the AZD1222 COVID-19 vaccine. In DNA form, the CDR3 reads TGTGCCAGCAGTACATCGGGGAGCGGGGCCAACGTCCTGACTTTC. Amino acid sequence: CASSTSGSGANVLTF.